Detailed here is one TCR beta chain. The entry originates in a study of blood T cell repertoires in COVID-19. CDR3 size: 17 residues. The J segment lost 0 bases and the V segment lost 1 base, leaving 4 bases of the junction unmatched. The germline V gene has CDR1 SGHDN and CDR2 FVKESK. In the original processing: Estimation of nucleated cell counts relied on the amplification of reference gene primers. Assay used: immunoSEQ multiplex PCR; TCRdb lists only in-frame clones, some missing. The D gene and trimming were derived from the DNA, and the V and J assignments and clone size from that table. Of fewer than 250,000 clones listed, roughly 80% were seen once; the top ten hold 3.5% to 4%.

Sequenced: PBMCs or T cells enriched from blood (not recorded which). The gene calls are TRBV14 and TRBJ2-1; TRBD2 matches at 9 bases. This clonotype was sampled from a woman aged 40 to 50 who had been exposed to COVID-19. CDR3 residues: CASSQGAGGLSYNEQFF. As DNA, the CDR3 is TGTGCCAGCAGCCAAGGAGCGGGGGGACTCTCCTACAATGAGCAGTTCTTC.